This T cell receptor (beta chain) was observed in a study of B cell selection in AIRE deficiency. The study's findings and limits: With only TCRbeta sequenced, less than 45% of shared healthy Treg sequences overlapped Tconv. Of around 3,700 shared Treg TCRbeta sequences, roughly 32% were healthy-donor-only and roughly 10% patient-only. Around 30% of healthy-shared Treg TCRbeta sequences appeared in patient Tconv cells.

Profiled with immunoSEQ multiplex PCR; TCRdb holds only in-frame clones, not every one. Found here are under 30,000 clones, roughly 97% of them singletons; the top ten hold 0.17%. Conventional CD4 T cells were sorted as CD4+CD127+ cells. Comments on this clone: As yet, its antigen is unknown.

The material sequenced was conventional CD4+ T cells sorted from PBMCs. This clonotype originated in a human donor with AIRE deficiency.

For the CDR3, the DNA is TGTGCCAGCAGCTCTGGCGCCGACACAGATACGCAGTATTTT. It translates to CASSSGADTDTQYF. The J gene is TRBJ2-3, the V gene TRBV5-8; D unclear. The V and J ends lost 3 bases and 2 bases respectively, with 10 bases between them. CDR1 and CDR2 from the germline V gene are SGHTS and YDEGEE. The CDR3 sequence is 14 residues long.